The clone carrying this T cell receptor beta chain was found many times. Its antigen remains unidentified. The data belong to a study of early T cells in non-severe SARS-CoV-2 infection. The wider study: Unsorted whole blood bulk RNA was sequenced, with unpaired chains. General study results and limits: Matching results from VDJdb favored anti-spike CD8 responses, leaving private and CD4 specificities undetected.

As part of library construction, unique molecular identifiers were attached to individual cDNA molecules. TCRdb called the 5' RACE reads again in MiXCR, with one record for every CDR3 protein. The sample contains about 77,000 distinct CDR3 sequences, around 8.7% of which appear only once. The germline gives CDR1 MDHEN, CDR2 SYDVKM. Germline trimming cut 6 bases from V and 3 bases from J; bases unmatched to any gene: 3. The CDR3 has 13 residues. The TCR sequence derives from an adult who was a healthcare worker with PCR-confirmed SARS-CoV-2 infection or an uninfected control (not recorded which). The chain has TRBV28 and TRBJ2-5; 8 bases line up with TRBD2. Source material: whole blood. The CDR3 DNA follows: TGTGCCAGCAGCCCGGGGGGGAAAGAGACCCAGTACTTC. Translating gives CASSPGGKETQYF.